Detailed here is one T cell receptor beta chain. This entry comes from a study of T cell changes during pregnancy in multiple sclerosis. Trimming took 5 bases from V and 7 from J, leaving 15 bases between them. Germline CDR1 and CDR2: SEHNR and FQNEAQ (reference sequence). The CDR3 runs to 14 residues. TCRdb keeps only in-frame clones here, not all; method: immunoSEQ multiplex PCR. The table records tens of thousands of clones, about 92% of them present only once. The source of this sequence is a female donor with multiple sclerosis, enrolled in a pregnancy study. The material was peripheral blood, obtained after pregnancy. V usage is TRBV7-9 and J usage is TRBJ1-5, with TRBD1 as a possible D gene (5 bases). The CDR3 spells CASSGGTEGQPQHF. The CDR3 coding sequence is TGTGCCAGCAGCGGCGGGACGGAGGGACAGCCCCAGCATTTT.